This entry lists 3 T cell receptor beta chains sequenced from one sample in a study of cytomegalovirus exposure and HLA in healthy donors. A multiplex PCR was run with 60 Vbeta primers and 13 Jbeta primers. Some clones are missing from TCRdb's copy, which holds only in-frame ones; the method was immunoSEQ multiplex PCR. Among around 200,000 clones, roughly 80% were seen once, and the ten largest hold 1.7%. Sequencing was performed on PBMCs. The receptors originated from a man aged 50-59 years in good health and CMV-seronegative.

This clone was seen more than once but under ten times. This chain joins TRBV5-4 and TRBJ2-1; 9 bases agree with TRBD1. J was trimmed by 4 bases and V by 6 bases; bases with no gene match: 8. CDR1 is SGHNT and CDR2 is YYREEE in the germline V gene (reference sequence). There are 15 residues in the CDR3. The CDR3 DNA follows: TGTGCCAGCAACAACCCGACAGGGGGGTACAATGAGCAGTTCTTC. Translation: CASNNPTGGYNEQFF.

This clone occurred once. CDR3 coding DNA: TGTGCCACTCGGAGGTCTCAAGAGACCCAGTACTTC. This sequence encodes CATRRSQETQYF. The chain links TRBV30 to TRBJ2-5; a possible D gene is TRBD2 (5 bases). CDR1 and CDR2 (germline): GTSNPN, SVGIG (reference sequence). The CDR3 totals 12 residues. Trimming removed 8 bases at V and 2 bases at J, with 12 bases between.

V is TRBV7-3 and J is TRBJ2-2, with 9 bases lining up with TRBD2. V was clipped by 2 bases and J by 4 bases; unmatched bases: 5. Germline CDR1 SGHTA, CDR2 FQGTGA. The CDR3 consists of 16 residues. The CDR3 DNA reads TGTGCCAGCAGCTTAGTAGCGGGAGCGGTCACCGGGGAGCTGTTTTTT. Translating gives CASSLVAGAVTGELFF.